Following are 32 T cell receptor beta chains from one sample sequenced in a study of PD-1 blockade in classical Hodgkin lymphoma. Each patient's relapse followed autologous stem cell transplantation, and brentuximab vedotin exposure varied. Magnetic negative selection was used to purify CD4+ T cells from PBMCs that had been thawed. This table comes from immunoSEQ multiplex PCR, and its TCRdb copy is limited to in-frame clones, with some not included. The repertoire holds roughly 25,000 clones, with roughly 84% as singletons. The input for sequencing was CD4+ T cells from blood, taken at baseline. The receptors shown here come from a human donor with classical Hodgkin lymphoma.

J is TRBJ1-1 and V is TRBV11-3, with D unresolved. The V gene's germline CDR1 is SGHNT and CDR2 YENEEA. This CDR3 has 11 amino acids. The V and J ends lost 5 bases and 3 bases respectively, with 4 bases between them. The CDR3 coding sequence is TGTGCCAGCAGCGAAGACACTGAAGCTTTCTTT. Amino acid sequence: CASSEDTEAFF. The entire variable domain, with the rest obtained from reference TRBV11-3 and TRBJ1-1, is as follows: EAGVVQSPRYKIIEKKQPVAFWCNPISGHNTLYWYLQNLGQGPELLIRYENEEAVDDSQLPKDRFSAERLKGVDSTLKIQPAELGDSAVYLCASSEDTEAFFGQGTRLTVV.

This sequence joins TRBV27 and TRBJ2-2; D is perhaps TRBD2 (5 bases). With 2 bases removed from V and 3 bases from J, the gap between germline ends came to 13 bases. The V gene's germline CDR1 is MNHEY and CDR2 SMNVEV (reference sequence). This CDR3 is 16 amino acids long. The DNA of the CDR3 is TGTGCCAGCAGTTTACTCGGACTTCGGGACACCGGGGAGCTGTTTTTT. Protein: CASSLLGLRDTGELFF.

CDR3 DNA sequence: TGTGCCAGCAGCTTAGCTGGGGCAGGATTAAACACTGAAGCTTTCTTT. This codes for CASSLAGAGLNTEAFF. This rearrangement joins TRBV7-8 to TRBJ1-1, with D possibly TRBD1 on 5 matching bases. The V end lost 0 bases, the J end lost 2 bases, and 13 bases lay between the germline ends. Germline V gene data show CDR1 as SGHVS and CDR2 as FQNEAQ. The CDR3 loop spans 16 amino acids.

The V and J genes are TRBV7-9 and TRBJ1-2, with TRBD1 matching 7 bases. The CDR3 contains 15 residues. J was trimmed by 4 bases and V by 3 bases; bases with no gene match: 8. Germline CDR1 is SEHNR and CDR2 is FQNEAQ (reference sequence). The CDR3 here is CASSFDREVIYGYTF. For the CDR3, the DNA is TGTGCCAGCAGCTTTGACAGGGAGGTTATCTATGGCTACACCTTC.

V gene TRBV6-5 combines with J gene TRBJ2-7; the match to TRBD1 covers 9 bases. The CDR3 is 15 amino acids. Germline CDR1 is MNHEY and CDR2 is SVGAGI. Trimming removed 4 bases from V and 1 base from J; junction bases left unmatched: 5. The CDR3 loop reads CASSSSGTGSYEQYF. CDR3 DNA sequence: TGTGCCAGCAGTTCGTCCGGGACAGGGTCCTACGAGCAGTACTTC.

This rearrangement joins TRBV7-9 to TRBJ1-1; D gene uncertain. The V and J ends lost 3 bases and 0 bases respectively, with 5 bases between them. The length of the CDR3 is 13 residues. The germline V gene encodes CDR1 SEHNR and CDR2 FQNEAQ (reference sequence). CDR3: CASSFGMNTEAFF. CDR3 nucleotides: TGTGCCAGCAGCTTCGGCATGAACACTGAAGCTTTCTTT.

The rearrangement joins TRBV6-5 to TRBJ2-5, with D perhaps TRBD1 (5 bases). Trimming shortened V by 4 bases and J by 3 bases, and 18 bases separated the two germline ends. The CDR3 sequence is 16 residues long. Germline V gene sequence: CDR1 MNHEY, CDR2 SVGAGI. The CDR3 sequence: CASSSLAAGKKETQYF. CDR3 DNA: TGTGCCAGCAGTTCGCTCGCGGCAGGGAAGAAAGAGACCCAGTACTTC.

The rearrangement joins TRBV2 to TRBJ2-7, with 7 bases fitting TRBD2. V lost 3 bases to trimming and J lost 2 bases; unmatched junction nucleotides: 10. Germline loops: CDR1 SNHLY, CDR2 FYNNEI. The CDR3 spans 16 residues. CDR3 sequence (DNA): TGTGCCAGCAGTGATGAATGGGGGGGAGGGGCCTACGAGCAGTACTTC. Translation: CASSDEWGGGAYEQYF.

The gene calls are TRBV4-1 and TRBJ2-2; D unresolved. This CDR3 is 15 amino acids long. Germline-derived CDR1 and CDR2 are MGHRA and YSYEKL. V lost 0 bases to trimming and J lost 0 bases, with 5 bases between them. CDR3 bases: TGCGCCAGCAGCCAAGAAGTCGCGAACACCGGGGAGCTGTTTTTT. Translating gives CASSQEVANTGELFF.

The chain recombines TRBV7-2 with TRBJ2-3; 9 nucleotides align to TRBD1. Germline V gene data show CDR1 as SGHTA and CDR2 as FQGNSA. Trimming removed 4 bases from V and 2 bases from J; junction bases left unmatched: 7. This CDR3 contains 16 residues. The CDR3 DNA follows: TGTGCCAGCAGCTCCCGGACAGGGGTTATCACAGATACGCAGTATTTT. Translated: CASSSRTGVITDTQYF.

This clone has only a few counts. The chain employs TRBV9 and TRBJ1-2; TRBD1 might be the D (5 bases). This CDR3 spans 13 amino acids. V was shortened by 4 bases and J by 3 bases, with 10 bases between the two germline ends. Germline V lookup: CDR1 SGDLS, CDR2 YYNGEE. The CDR3, as DNA: TGTGCCAGCAGCCCGGGGGTCTACTATGGCTACACCTTC. It specifies CASSPGVYYGYTF.

The gene calls are TRBV11-2 and TRBJ1-2; D remains unclear. Germline-derived CDR1 and CDR2 are SGHAT and FQNNGV. The V end lost 0 bases, the J end lost 1 base, and 3 bases lay between the germline ends. The CDR3 consists of 13 residues. The CDR3 coding sequence is TGTGCCAGCAGCTTAGACCATAACTATGGCTACACCTTC. Encoded protein: CASSLDHNYGYTF.

This clone was picked up a small number of times. This sequence joins TRBV5-5 and TRBJ1-1, with 7 bases lining up with TRBD1. The V gene end was trimmed by 4 bases and the J gene end by 5 bases; junction bases not matched to a gene: 5. CDR3 length: 13 amino acids. Germline loops: CDR1 SGHKS, CDR2 YYEKEE (reference sequence). The DNA of the CDR3 is TGTGCCAGCAGCCCGACAGGGAGTACTGAAGCTTTCTTT. Protein: CASSPTGSTEAFF.

The CDR3 loop is CASSLWGAEQYF. The DNA for the CDR3 is TGTGCCAGCAGTTTATGGGGGGCCGAGCAGTACTTC. The rearrangement joins TRBV27 to TRBJ2-7; D is possibly TRBD1 or TRBD2 (6 bases each). The V gene's germline CDR1 is MNHEY and CDR2 SMNVEV (reference sequence). This CDR3 has 12 amino acids. V was clipped by 1 base and J by 6 bases, with 7 bases between them.

Only a few counts were recorded for this clone. At one end the junction does not follow the germline gene, possibly because of a read error. The chain carries TRBV19 and TRBJ1-2; a possible D gene is TRBD1 (6 bases). The CDR3 has 14 residues. Germline values: CDR1 LNHDA, CDR2 SQIVND (reference sequence). This CDR3 reads CASNIGGTGYGYTF. CDR3 DNA: TGTGCCAGTAATATAGGGGGGACGGGCTATGGCTACACCTTC.

The chain joins TRBV25-1 to TRBJ2-5, with D uncertain. The CDR3 runs 11 residues. Germline CDR1 is MGHDK and CDR2 is SYGVNS. V was shortened by 9 bases and J by 4 bases, with 9 bases between the two germline ends. DNA for the CDR3: TGTGCCAGTAGGACGGGAGAGACCCAGTACTTC. Amino acids: CASRTGETQYF.

This rearrangement joins TRBV7-9 to TRBJ2-7; TRBD1 is a possible D gene (7 bases). Germline-derived CDR1 and CDR2 are SEHNR and FQNEAQ (reference sequence). The CDR3 runs to 15 residues. V dropped 8 bases and J dropped 2 bases, with 19 bases sitting between them. The CDR3 coding sequence is TGTGCCAGCTCCGCAGGGGGGCGGCCCACCTACGAGCAGTACTTC. The encoded protein is CASSAGGRPTYEQYF.

The CDR3 sequence: CASSTRGGTQYF. In DNA, the CDR3 is TGTGCCAGCAGCACCCGGGGTGGGACCCAGTACTTC. The chain has TRBV7-9 and TRBJ2-5, with TRBD2 as a possible D gene (5 bases). This CDR3 comprises 12 residues. Looked up from germline, CDR1 is SEHNR and CDR2 is FQNEAQ (reference sequence). Trimming stripped 5 bases from V and 7 bases from J, with 11 bases between. The full variable domain, rest sourced from reference TRBV7-9 and TRBJ2-5, is DTGVSQNPRHKITKRGQNVTFRCDPISEHNRLYWYRQTLGQGPEFLTYFQNEAQLEKSRLLSDRFSAERPKGSFSTLEIQRTEQGDSAMYLCASSTRGGTQYFGPGTRLLVL.

The rearrangement links TRBV5-6 to TRBJ1-3; D gene uncertain. From germline, CDR1 is SGHDT and CDR2 YYEEEE. V lost 5 bases and J 0 bases, leaving 9 bases between the germline ends. CDR3 length equals 14 residues. The CDR3 spells CASRLWGSGNTIYF. CDR3 DNA: TGTGCCAGCAGACTCTGGGGCTCTGGAAACACCATATATTTT.

This chain connects TRBV27 to TRBJ2-2; 7 bases fit TRBD1. The germline V gene encodes CDR1 MNHEY and CDR2 SMNVEV (reference sequence). The CDR3 consists of 14 residues. V was pared by 8 bases and J by 4 bases, with 7 bases of the junction left unmatched. CDR3: CASGKAGGTGELFF. The CDR3 DNA reads TGTGCCAGCGGTAAGGCAGGGGGCACCGGGGAGCTGTTTTTT.

This chain links TRBV28 with TRBJ1-1; weak D call: TRBD1 (5 bases). Germline V gives CDR1 MDHEN, CDR2 SYDVKM. Deletions cut 5 bases from V and 11 bases from J, with 18 bases between. The CDR3 is 13 residues long. CDR3 coding DNA: TGTGCCAGCAGTCGCCCCTCTGGGGGTTGGGCTTTCTTT. It codes for CASSRPSGGWAFF.

The V and J genes are TRBV19 and TRBJ2-4; D is unresolved. The CDR3 runs 14 residues. The germline V gene encodes CDR1 LNHDA and CDR2 SQIVND (reference sequence). Between the trimmed V and J ends, which lost 3 bases and 2 bases, there was a span of 8 bases. The CDR3 DNA is TGTGCCAGTAGTATCGACGGTTCCAAAAACATTCAGTACTTC. Translation gives CASSIDGSKNIQYF.

This chain joins TRBV28 and TRBJ2-5; possible D gene TRBD2, 6 bases. The germline V and J ends were trimmed by 7 bases and 1 base, with 13 bases remaining between them. This CDR3 is built from 14 residues. Germline V lookup: CDR1 MDHEN, CDR2 SYDVKM. The CDR3 region has the DNA TGTGCCAGCACCACCGGCGGGACCCAAGAGACCCAGTACTTC. Its protein is CASTTGGTQETQYF.

The rearrangement links TRBV6-6 to TRBJ1-1, with D unclear. The V end lost 2 bases, the J end lost 1 base, and 5 bases lay between the germline ends. The CDR3 is 13 amino acids. Looked up from germline, CDR1 is MNHNY and CDR2 is SVGAGI (reference sequence). The CDR3 sequence is CASSYIGNTEAFF. The CDR3 DNA is TGTGCCAGCAGTTACATAGGGAACACTGAAGCTTTCTTT.

The CDR3 bases are TGTGCCAGCAGCTCCCAGGGGGCCCCCCTACGTTGGGGCTACACCTTC. Translation: CASSSQGAPLRWGYTF. The J gene is TRBJ1-2, the V gene TRBV7-2; TRBD1 matches at 8 bases. This CDR3 is 16 amino acids long. In germline, CDR1 is SGHTA, CDR2 FQGNSA. V trimming: 4 bases; J trimming: 8 bases; junction bases outside the gene matches: 15.

The gene calls are TRBV6-6 and TRBJ1-2; D is perhaps TRBD1 (6 bases). CDR1 MNHNY and CDR2 SVGAGI come from the germline V gene (reference sequence). CDR3 size: 12 residues. Trimming removed 6 bases from V and 5 bases from J, with 10 bases in between. The CDR3 DNA reads TGTGCCAGCAGGGACAGCAGTTATGGCTACACCTTC. It translates to CASRDSSYGYTF.

The rearrangement uses TRBV7-2 and TRBJ1-2; D gene ambiguous. The CDR3 has 13 residues. The V end was cut by 5 bases, the J end by 1 base, with 8 bases between. The germline CDR1 and CDR2 sequences are SGHTA and FQGNSA. CDR3 in amino acids: CASSPVVNYGYTF. CDR3 sequence (DNA): TGTGCCAGCAGCCCCGTCGTTAACTATGGCTACACCTTC.

The CDR3 sequence: CASSLWSTGELFF. In nucleotides, the CDR3 is TGTGCCAGCAGCTTATGGAGCACCGGGGAGCTGTTTTTT. The J gene is TRBJ2-2, the V gene TRBV11-1; D is unclear. Per germline, CDR1 SGHAT and CDR2 FQDESV (reference sequence). V shed 2 bases and J shed 4 bases, with 5 bases lying between them. There are 13 residues in the CDR3.

Turning to this clone: A read error may produce the germline difference seen at one junction end. V is TRBV7-2 and J is TRBJ2-7; D uncertain. Germline CDR1 and CDR2: SGHTA and FQGNSA. There are 11 residues in the CDR3. CDR3 nucleotides: TGTGCCAGCAGCTTTGGATACGAGCAGCACTTC. This encodes CASSFGYEQHF.

Comment on this clone: At one of its ends the junction is not consistent with the germline gene, which may arise from a read error. The chain recombines TRBV6-1 with TRBJ1-2; D gene unclear. The CDR3 is made up of 13 amino acids. Germline V gene data show CDR1 as MNHNS and CDR2 as SASEGT. CDR3 nucleotide sequence: TGTGCCAGCAGCGAAGGGCGAGACTATGGCTACACCTTC. It specifies CASSEGRDYGYTF.

This rearrangement joins TRBV4-3 to TRBJ2-6; no clear D. The CDR3 spans 16 residues. Germline V gene sequence: CDR1 LGHNA, CDR2 YSLEER. The V and J ends lost 1 base and 0 bases respectively, with 7 bases between them. In nucleotides, the CDR3 is TGCGCCAGCAGCCAAGTATGGTCCTCTGGGGCCAACGTCCTGACTTTC. Translation gives CASSQVWSSGANVLTF.

This chain links TRBV2 with TRBJ2-3, with TRBD2 identical over 13 bases. Losses at the gene ends were 7 bases for V and 4 bases for J; bases not matched to a gene: 5. This CDR3 has 15 amino acids. Germline V gene sequence: CDR1 SNHLY, CDR2 FYNNEI. The CDR3 region is CASTLGLAGADTQYF. DNA of the CDR3: TGTGCCAGCACCCTAGGACTAGCGGGGGCAGATACGCAGTATTTT.